The 27 T cell receptor beta chains given below trace back to one sample, sequenced in a study of blood T cell repertoires in COVID-19 (dated by TCRdb to 2020 to 2021). The method behind the library was the immunoSEQ multiplex PCR assay. What TCRdb holds here is the immuneACCESS table cut down to in-frame rearrangements. Part of the clones is not present; checked against another copy, under half of the missing clones reflect an unresolved V gene, and the others are unexplained. Present in this sample are some 150,000 clones, 84% of which were seen just once. The biggest ten clones account for roughly two fifths of the sample. The sample consisted of peripheral blood. Receptor source: a human donor in a cohort sampled during active COVID-19.

The chain uses TRBV30 and TRBJ1-4, with D maybe TRBD1 (6 bases). The CDR3 is 16 amino acids. Germline V gene lookup returns CDR1 GTSNPN and CDR2 SVGIG (reference sequence). V was pared by 2 bases and J by 8 bases, with 21 bases between. CDR3: CAWSSAGGGGFEKLFF. The CDR3 DNA reads TGTGCCTGGAGTTCTGCAGGAGGGGGAGGGTTCGAAAAACTGTTTTTT. The variable domain in full, completed from reference TRBV30 and TRBJ1-4, reads SQTIHQWPATLVQPVGSPLSLECTVEGTSNPNLYWYRQAAGRGLQLLFYSVGIGQISSEVPQNLSASRPQDRQFILSSKKLLLSDSGFYLCAWSSAGGGGFEKLFFGSGTQLSVL.

This clone was counted between two and nine times. This chain links TRBV5-1 with TRBJ1-2; no clear D. The CDR3 is 18 amino acids. Germline V gives CDR1 SGHRS, CDR2 YFSETQ. V was trimmed by 0 bases and J by 3 bases, leaving 21 bases between them. CDR3 DNA: TGCGCCAGCAGCTTGGCCCCCTCAACGGGGAGGAATCACTATGGCTACACCTTC. It specifies CASSLAPSTGRNHYGYTF.

This chain links TRBV5-5 with TRBJ2-5; D is unclear. Germline V gives CDR1 SGHKS, CDR2 YYEKEE (reference sequence). CDR3 length: 14 residues. Trimming removed 0 bases at V and 2 bases at J, with 8 bases between. The CDR3 DNA follows: TGTGCCAGCAGCTTGGTACAAAGACAAGAGACCCAGTACTTC. Amino acid sequence: CASSLVQRQETQYF.

The chain recombines TRBV9 with TRBJ1-4; D perhaps matches TRBD1 (5 bases). V lost 2 bases and J lost 1, with 6 bases in between. This CDR3 is 14 amino acids long. Germline V gene data show CDR1 as SGDLS and CDR2 as YYNGEE. The CDR3 loop is CASSVQGTNEKLFF. The CDR3 DNA is TGTGCCAGCAGCGTCCAGGGAACTAATGAAAAACTGTTTTTT.

The chain joins TRBV5-4 to TRBJ2-1, with D maybe TRBD2 (6 bases). CDR1 SGHNT and CDR2 YYREEE come from the germline V gene (reference sequence). Trimming cost V 1 base and J 6 bases, with 14 bases left between them. The CDR3 runs to 15 residues. The chain's CDR3 is CASSLPAGRGNEQFF. CDR3 coding DNA: TGTGCCAGCAGCTTGCCGGCGGGAAGGGGCAATGAGCAGTTCTTC.

This chain links TRBV6-1 with TRBJ2-1, with a possible D match to TRBD1 (6 bases). CDR3 length: 13 residues. Germline V CDR1 and CDR2: MNHNS, SASEGT. Trimming removed 3 bases from V and 5 bases from J, with 8 bases in between. The DNA for the CDR3 is TGTGCCAGCAGTGAGGGGGCTAACAATGAGCAGTTCTTC. Protein: CASSEGANNEQFF.

V and J are TRBV28 and TRBJ2-1; possible D gene TRBD2, 6 bases. Germline V gives CDR1 MDHEN, CDR2 SYDVKM. With 4 bases removed from V and 0 bases from J, the gap between germline ends came to 10 bases. CDR3 size: 15 residues. DNA for the CDR3: TGTGCCAGCAGTTCGGGGGAGATCTCCTACAATGAGCAGTTCTTC. Translating it yields CASSSGEISYNEQFF.

The chain couples TRBV4-3 to TRBJ2-7, with D perhaps matching TRBD1 (6 bases). The CDR3 extends over 14 amino acids. V was cut by 1 base and J by 2 bases, with 9 bases left in between. Germline CDR1 and CDR2: LGHNA and YSLEER. CDR3 coding DNA: TGCGCCAGCAGCCAAGGAACAGGGACCTACGAGCAGTACTTC. Translating it yields CASSQGTGTYEQYF.

This chain uses TRBV7-3 with TRBJ2-1, with 12 bases aligning to TRBD2. This CDR3 has 15 residues. V was clipped by 5 bases and J by 10 bases; unmatched bases: 9. Germline-derived CDR1 and CDR2 are SGHTA and FQGTGA. This CDR3 reads CASSPRTSGNGEQFF. CDR3 nucleotides: TGTGCCAGCAGCCCCCGGACTAGCGGGAATGGCGAGCAGTTCTTC.

The chain recombines TRBV10-3 with TRBJ1-6, with TRBD1 matching 7 bases. The CDR3 sequence is 13 residues long. Germline CDR1 ENHRY, CDR2 SYGVKD. The J segment lost 5 bases and the V segment lost 8 bases, leaving 3 bases of the junction unmatched. The chain's CDR3 is CAIGTEDNSPLHF. DNA for the CDR3: TGTGCCATCGGGACAGAGGATAATTCACCCCTCCACTTT.

This chain joins TRBV5-1 and TRBJ2-4; the D gene is possibly TRBD2 (5 bases). The CDR3 length is 16 residues. Trimming took 4 bases from V and 3 from J, leaving 17 bases between them. CDR1 and CDR2 from the germline V gene are SGHRS and YFSETQ. The CDR3 reads CASSEPAGGGKNIQYF. The CDR3 nucleotides are TGCGCCAGCAGCGAACCTGCAGGTGGAGGCAAAAACATTCAGTACTTC. The full variable domain, rest sourced from reference TRBV5-1 and TRBJ2-4, is KAGVTQTPRYLIKTRGQQVTLSCSPISGHRSVSWYQQTPGQGLQFLFEYFSETQRNKGNFPGRFSGRQFSNSRSEMNVSTLELGDSALYLCASSEPAGGGKNIQYFGAGTRLSVL.

The CDR3 protein is CASSHRTGGSPLHF. The CDR3 DNA follows: TGTGCCAGCAGCCATCGGACAGGTGGGTCACCCCTCCACTTT. The chain links TRBV16 to TRBJ1-6, with 7 bases fitting TRBD1. The germline V gene encodes CDR1 KGHSY and CDR2 FQNENV. The CDR3 extends over 14 amino acids. The junction had 6 bases not matched to a gene; V was cut back by 3 bases and J by 10 bases.

This clone was observed a few times. The chain is built from TRBV2 and TRBJ1-5; TRBD1 might be the D (6 bases). Germline V gene data show CDR1 as SNHLY and CDR2 as FYNNEI. V was clipped by 3 bases and J by 4 bases, with 10 bases between them. The CDR3 is 14 amino acids. The DNA for the CDR3 is TGTGCCAGCAGTGATATACAGGGAAATCAGCCCCAGCATTTT. This codes for CASSDIQGNQPQHF.

This chain uses TRBV11-3 with TRBJ2-3; D ambiguous. Trimming took 2 bases from V and 5 from J, leaving 14 bases between them. This CDR3 has 15 residues. Germline CDR1 SGHNT, CDR2 YENEEA. CDR3 protein: CASSLYSSIQDTQYF. The CDR3, as DNA: TGTGCCAGCAGCTTATACTCGAGTATCCAAGATACGCAGTATTTT. The complete variable domain, with remaining parts taken from reference TRBV11-3 and TRBJ2-3, reads EAGVVQSPRYKIIEKKQPVAFWCNPISGHNTLYWYLQNLGQGPELLIRYENEEAVDDSQLPKDRFSAERLKGVDSTLKIQPAELGDSAVYLCASSLYSSIQDTQYFGPGTRLTVL.

The chain uses TRBV4-2 and TRBJ2-5, with a weak D call TRBD2 (7 bases). Germline lookup yields CDR1 LGHNA and CDR2 YNFKEQ. The germline V and J ends were trimmed by 1 base and 1 base, with 13 bases remaining between them. The CDR3 runs 16 residues. CDR3 in amino acids: CASSQVSAGAQETQYF. CDR3 nucleotides: TGTGCCAGCAGCCAAGTATCGGCGGGGGCCCAAGAGACCCAGTACTTC.

The V call is TRBV5-1, the J call TRBJ1-3; perhaps TRBD1 as D (6 bases). This CDR3 comprises 17 residues. Germline-derived CDR1 and CDR2 are SGHRS and YFSETQ. Trimming removed 0 bases from V and 1 base from J, with 14 bases in between. Here the CDR3 DNA reads TGCGCCAGCAGCTTGGCTCCGGGGGGCTTGTCTGGAAACACCATATATTTT. Encoded protein: CASSLAPGGLSGNTIYF.

CDR3 protein: CASSRGRLGNTIYF. The DNA for the CDR3 is TGCGCCAGCAGCAGGGGCAGGTTAGGAAACACCATATATTTT. J is TRBJ1-3 and V is TRBV5-1; tentatively, D is TRBD1 (5 bases). There are 14 residues in the CDR3. The V end lost 4 bases, the J end lost 4 bases, and 12 bases lay between the germline ends. Looked up from germline, CDR1 is SGHRS and CDR2 is YFSETQ.

This clone was seen only a few times. V usage is TRBV18 and J usage is TRBJ2-2; tentatively, D is TRBD1 (6 bases). Trimming cost V 2 bases and J 4 bases, with 11 bases left between them. CDR1 and CDR2 (germline): KGHSH, LQKENI. This CDR3 is built from 15 residues. The CDR3 loop reads CASSPTKDSTGELFF. CDR3 coding DNA: TGTGCCAGCTCACCAACGAAGGACAGCACCGGGGAGCTGTTTTTT.

The chain links TRBV5-1 to TRBJ2-3; D unresolved. This CDR3 region has 16 residues. V was cut by 6 bases and J by 4 bases, with 21 bases left in between. Germline assignment: CDR1 SGHRS and CDR2 YFSETQ. DNA for the CDR3: TGCGCCAGCACCCTATACGGGTATGAGAACTCAGATACGCAGTATTTT. Its protein product is CASTLYGYENSDTQYF. The entire variable domain, with the rest obtained from reference TRBV5-1 and TRBJ2-3, is as follows: KAGVTQTPRYLIKTRGQQVTLSCSPISGHRSVSWYQQTPGQGLQFLFEYFSETQRNKGNFPGRFSGRQFSNSRSEMNVSTLELGDSALYLCASTLYGYENSDTQYFGPGTRLTVL.

This sequence joins TRBV3-1 (or the pseudogene TRBV3-2) and TRBJ1-4; no clear D. Germline V CDR1 and CDR2: LGHDT, YNNKEL (reference sequence). The CDR3 covers 14 residues. Trimming removed 0 bases at V and 7 bases at J, with 9 bases between. CDR3 in amino acids: CASSQEGTAEKLFF. Written as DNA, the CDR3 is TGTGCCAGCAGCCAAGAGGGCACGGCTGAAAAACTGTTTTTT.

The genes are TRBV24-1 and TRBJ2-1, with 13 bases that match TRBD2. This CDR3 has 16 amino acids. Germline V CDR1 and CDR2: KGHDR, SFDVKD. Trimming took 3 bases from V and 5 from J; bases not matched to a gene: 3. The CDR3 protein is CATSDLTSGRDNEQFF. The CDR3, as DNA: TGTGCCACCAGTGATCTAACTAGCGGGAGGGACAATGAGCAGTTCTTC.

This clone occurred once. The CDR3 here is CASSYIGNTGELFF. Written as DNA, the CDR3 is TGTGCCAGCAGTTACATCGGGAACACCGGGGAGCTGTTTTTT. The chain is built from TRBV6-6 and TRBJ2-2; D not certain. CDR1 is MNHNY and CDR2 is SVGAGI in the germline V gene (reference sequence). The CDR3 is made up of 14 amino acids. Trimming cost V 2 bases and J 1 base, with 5 bases left between them.

J is TRBJ1-6 and V is TRBV6-5; tentative D call: TRBD1 (5 bases). CDR1 is MNHEY, CDR2 SVGAGI, per germline. Deletions cut 8 bases from V and 8 bases from J, with 10 bases between. The CDR3 totals 12 residues. In DNA form, the CDR3 reads TGTGCCAGCCAGGGATGGGATTCACCCCTCCACTTT. Protein sequence: CASQGWDSPLHF.

This chain connects TRBV19 to TRBJ1-2, with D unclear. CDR3 length: 14 amino acids. V lost 0 bases to trimming and J lost 2 bases, with 7 bases between them. The germline V gene encodes CDR1 LNHDA and CDR2 SQIVND (reference sequence). The CDR3 is CASSIDTGNYGYTF. The CDR3 DNA reads TGTGCCAGTAGTATAGATACGGGGAACTATGGCTACACCTTC.

V and J are TRBV29-1 and TRBJ1-1; D might be TRBD1 (5 bases). Trimming left V 7 bases short and J 7 bases short, with 22 bases between. This CDR3 has 14 amino acids. Germline V gene lookup returns CDR1 SQVTM and CDR2 ANQGSEA. For the CDR3, the DNA is TGCAGCGCCGTCGGAGTCCGGGGGTTGGATGAAGCTTTCTTT. Translating gives CSAVGVRGLDEAFF.

V and J are TRBV6-5 and TRBJ1-1; D is unclear. Germline CDR1 and CDR2: MNHEY and SVGAGI. CDR3 length: 13 amino acids. Trimming took off 6 bases at V and 0 bases at J, with 8 bases between the two ends. CDR3: CASSSGMNTEAFF. The DNA for the CDR3 is TGTGCCAGCAGCTCGGGTATGAACACTGAAGCTTTCTTT.

The chain carries TRBV7-9 and TRBJ2-3, with TRBD1 matching 10 bases. The trim removed 4 bases at V and 5 bases at J, leaving 6 bases unmatched. Per germline, CDR1 SEHNR and CDR2 FQNEAQ (reference sequence). This CDR3 comprises 15 residues. The CDR3 protein is CASSSGTGDGDTQYF. The DNA of the CDR3 is TGTGCCAGCAGCTCAGGGACAGGGGATGGAGATACGCAGTATTTT.